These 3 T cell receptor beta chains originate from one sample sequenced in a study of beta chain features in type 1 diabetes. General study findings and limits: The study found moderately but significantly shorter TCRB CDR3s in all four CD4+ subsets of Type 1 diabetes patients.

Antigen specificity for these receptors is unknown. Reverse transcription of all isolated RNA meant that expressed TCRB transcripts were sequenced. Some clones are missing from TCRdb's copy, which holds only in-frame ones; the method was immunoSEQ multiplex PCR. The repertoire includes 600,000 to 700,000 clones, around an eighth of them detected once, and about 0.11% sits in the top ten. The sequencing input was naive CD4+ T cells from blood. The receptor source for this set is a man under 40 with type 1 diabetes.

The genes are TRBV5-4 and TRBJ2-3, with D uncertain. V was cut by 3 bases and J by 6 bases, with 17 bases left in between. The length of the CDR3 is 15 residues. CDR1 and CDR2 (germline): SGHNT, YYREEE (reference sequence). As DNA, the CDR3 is TGTGCCAGCAGCTCAAGAAGCACGGGCCTCGATACGCAGTATTTT. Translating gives CASSSRSTGLDTQYF.

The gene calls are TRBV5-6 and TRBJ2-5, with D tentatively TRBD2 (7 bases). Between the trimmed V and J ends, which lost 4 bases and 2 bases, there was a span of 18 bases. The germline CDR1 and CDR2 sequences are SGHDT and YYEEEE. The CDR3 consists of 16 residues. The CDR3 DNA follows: TGTGCCAGCAGCGCCCGGGGGGCCGGGCATCAAGAGACCCAGTACTTC. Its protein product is CASSARGAGHQETQYF.

The CDR3 nucleotides are TGCGCCAGCAGCTTTACTAGGCCCTCTCCCTACGAGCAGTACTTC. This translates into CASSFTRPSPYEQYF. This chain connects TRBV5-1 to TRBJ2-7, with D possibly TRBD2 on 5 matching bases. V lost 2 bases, J lost 2 bases, and 14 bases lay in between. Germline V gene sequence: CDR1 SGHRS, CDR2 YFSETQ. The CDR3 sequence is 15 residues long.